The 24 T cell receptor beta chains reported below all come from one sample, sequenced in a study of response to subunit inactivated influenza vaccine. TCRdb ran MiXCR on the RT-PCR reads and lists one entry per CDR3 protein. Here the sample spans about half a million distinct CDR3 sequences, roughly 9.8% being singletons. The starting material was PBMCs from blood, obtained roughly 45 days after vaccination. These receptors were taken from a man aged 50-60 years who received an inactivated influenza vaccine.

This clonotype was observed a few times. Here the CDR3 reads CASSFRAEETQYF. CDR3 nucleotides: TGTGCCAGCAGTTTTAGGGCAGAAGAGACCCAGTACTTC. The chain carries TRBV27 and TRBJ2-5; D remains unclear. The CDR3 sequence is 13 residues long. Germline CDR1 reads MNHEY; CDR2 reads SMNVEV (reference sequence). V was trimmed by 3 bases and J by 3 bases, leaving 8 bases between them.

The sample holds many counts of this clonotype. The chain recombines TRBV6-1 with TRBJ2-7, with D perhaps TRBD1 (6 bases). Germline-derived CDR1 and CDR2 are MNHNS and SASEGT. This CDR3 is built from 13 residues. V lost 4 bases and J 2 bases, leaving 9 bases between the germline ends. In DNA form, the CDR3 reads TGTGCCAGCAGTGCAGACAGGACCTACGAGCAGTACTTC. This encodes CASSADRTYEQYF.

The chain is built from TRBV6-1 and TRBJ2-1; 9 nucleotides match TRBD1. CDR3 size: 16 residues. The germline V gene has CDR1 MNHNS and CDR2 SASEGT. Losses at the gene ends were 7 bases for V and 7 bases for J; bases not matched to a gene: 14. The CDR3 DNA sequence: TGTGCCAGCACCTCTTGGGGGACAGGGTCGGAGAATGAGCAGTTCTTC. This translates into CASTSWGTGSENEQFF.

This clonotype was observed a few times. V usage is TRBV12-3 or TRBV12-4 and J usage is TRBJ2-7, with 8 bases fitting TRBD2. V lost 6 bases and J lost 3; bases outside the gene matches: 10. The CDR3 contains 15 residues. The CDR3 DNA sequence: TGTGCCAGCAGCCTATCGGGGGGGGGCTACTACGAGCAGTACTTC. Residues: CASSLSGGGYYEQYF.

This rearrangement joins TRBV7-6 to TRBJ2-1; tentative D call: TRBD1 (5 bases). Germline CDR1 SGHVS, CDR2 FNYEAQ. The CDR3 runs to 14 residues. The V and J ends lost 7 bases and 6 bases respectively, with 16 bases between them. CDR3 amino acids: CASTARWGSNEQFF. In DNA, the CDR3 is TGTGCCAGCACCGCCCGGTGGGGCAGCAATGAGCAGTTCTTC.

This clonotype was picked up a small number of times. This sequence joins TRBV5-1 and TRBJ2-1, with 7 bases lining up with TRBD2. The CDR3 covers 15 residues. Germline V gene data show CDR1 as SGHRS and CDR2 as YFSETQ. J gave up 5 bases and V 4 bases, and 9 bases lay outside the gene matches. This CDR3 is CASSEAGKENNEQFF. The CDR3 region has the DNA TGCGCCAGCAGCGAAGCGGGAAAAGAGAACAATGAGCAGTTCTTC.

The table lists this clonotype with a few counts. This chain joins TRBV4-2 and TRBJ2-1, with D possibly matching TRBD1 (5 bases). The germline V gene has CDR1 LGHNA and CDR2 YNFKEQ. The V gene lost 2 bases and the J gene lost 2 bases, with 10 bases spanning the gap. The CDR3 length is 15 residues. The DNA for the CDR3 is TGTGCCAGCAGCCAATTAGGGGCAGCCTACAATGAGCAGTTCTTC. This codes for CASSQLGAAYNEQFF.

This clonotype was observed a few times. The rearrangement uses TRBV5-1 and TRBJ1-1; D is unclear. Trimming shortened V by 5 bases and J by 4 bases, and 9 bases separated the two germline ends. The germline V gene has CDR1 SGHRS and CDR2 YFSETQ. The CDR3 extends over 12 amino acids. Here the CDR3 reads CASREVTTEAFF. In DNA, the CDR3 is TGCGCCAGCAGAGAGGTCACCACTGAAGCTTTCTTT.

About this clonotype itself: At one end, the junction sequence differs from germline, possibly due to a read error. Here the CDR3 reads CSVDRDGSYVQYF. CDR3 in DNA: TGCAGCGTTGACCGGGACGGCTCCTACGTGCAGTACTTC. The chain has TRBV29-1 and TRBJ2-7; perhaps D is TRBD1 or TRBD2 (5 bases each). This CDR3 region has 13 residues. The germline V gene encodes CDR1 SQVTM and CDR2 ANQGSEA.

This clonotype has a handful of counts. The CDR3 DNA follows: TGTGCCAGCAGCTACCCGGGGGCCGAAGAGACCCAGTACTTC. Translation: CASSYPGAEETQYF. The chain is built from TRBV7-9 and TRBJ2-5; tentatively, D is TRBD1 or TRBD2 (6 bases each). The CDR3 contains 14 residues. Trimming took off 4 bases at V and 3 bases at J, with 12 bases between the two ends. CDR1 SEHNR and CDR2 FQNEAQ come from the germline V gene (reference sequence).

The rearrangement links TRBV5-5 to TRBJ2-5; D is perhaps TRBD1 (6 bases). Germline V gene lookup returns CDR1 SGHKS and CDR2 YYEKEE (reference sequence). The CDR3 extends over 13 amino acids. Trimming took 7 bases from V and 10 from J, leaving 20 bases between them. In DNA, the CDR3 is TGTGCCAGCGGCGTCCCGGGACACAGTAACCAGTACTTC. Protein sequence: CASGVPGHSNQYF.

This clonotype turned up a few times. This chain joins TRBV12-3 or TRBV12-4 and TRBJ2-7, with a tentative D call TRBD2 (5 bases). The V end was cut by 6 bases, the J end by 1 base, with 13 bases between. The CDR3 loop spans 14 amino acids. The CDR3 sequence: CASSPGKLSYEQYF. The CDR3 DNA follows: TGTGCCAGCAGCCCGGGGAAGTTATCCTACGAGCAGTACTTC.

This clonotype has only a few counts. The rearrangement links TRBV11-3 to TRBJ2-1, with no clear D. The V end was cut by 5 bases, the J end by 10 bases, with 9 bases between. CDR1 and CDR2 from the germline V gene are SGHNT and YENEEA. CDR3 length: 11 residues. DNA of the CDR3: TGTGCCAGCAGCAACTCAGGAGAGCAGTTCTTC. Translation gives CASSNSGEQFF.

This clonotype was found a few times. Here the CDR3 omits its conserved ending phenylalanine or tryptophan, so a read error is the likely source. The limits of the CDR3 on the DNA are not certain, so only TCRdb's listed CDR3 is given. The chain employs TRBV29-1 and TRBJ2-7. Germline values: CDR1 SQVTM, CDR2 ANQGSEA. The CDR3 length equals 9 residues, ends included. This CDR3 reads CSVDKSWGI.

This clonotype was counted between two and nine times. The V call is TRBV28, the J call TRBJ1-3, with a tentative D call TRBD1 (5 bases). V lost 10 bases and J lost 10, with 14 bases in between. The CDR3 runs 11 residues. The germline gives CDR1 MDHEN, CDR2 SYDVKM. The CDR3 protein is CATYAGGTIYF. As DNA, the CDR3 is TGTGCCACCTACGCCGGGGGGACCATATATTTT.

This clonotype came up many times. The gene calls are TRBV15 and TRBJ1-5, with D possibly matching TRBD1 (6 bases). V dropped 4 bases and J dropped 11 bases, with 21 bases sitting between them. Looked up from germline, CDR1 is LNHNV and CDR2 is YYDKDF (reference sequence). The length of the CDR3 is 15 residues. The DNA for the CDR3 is TGTGCCACCAGCAACACCGGGACACCGGGTTGGGCCCAGCATTTT. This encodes CATSNTGTPGWAQHF.

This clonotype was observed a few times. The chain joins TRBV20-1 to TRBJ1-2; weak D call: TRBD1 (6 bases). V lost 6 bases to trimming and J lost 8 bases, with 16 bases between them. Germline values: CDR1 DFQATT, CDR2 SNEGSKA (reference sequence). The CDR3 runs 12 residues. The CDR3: CSALTATGGYTF. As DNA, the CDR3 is TGCAGTGCCTTGACAGCAACAGGGGGCTACACCTTC.

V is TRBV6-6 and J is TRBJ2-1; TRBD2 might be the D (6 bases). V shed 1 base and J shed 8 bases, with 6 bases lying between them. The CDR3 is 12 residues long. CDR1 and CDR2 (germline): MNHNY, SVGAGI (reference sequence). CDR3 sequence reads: CASSYWEDEQFF. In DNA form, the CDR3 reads TGTGCCAGCAGTTACTGGGAGGATGAGCAGTTCTTC.

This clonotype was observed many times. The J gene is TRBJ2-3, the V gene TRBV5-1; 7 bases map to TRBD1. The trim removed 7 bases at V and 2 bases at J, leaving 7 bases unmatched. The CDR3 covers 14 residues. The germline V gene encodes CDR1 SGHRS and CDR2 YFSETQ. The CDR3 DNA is TGCGCCAGCGGTCCCGGGACAGCCACAGATACGCAGTATTTT. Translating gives CASGPGTATDTQYF.

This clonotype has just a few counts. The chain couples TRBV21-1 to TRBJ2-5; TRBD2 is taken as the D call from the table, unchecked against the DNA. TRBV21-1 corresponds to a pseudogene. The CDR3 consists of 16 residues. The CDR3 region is CASSKVWGPSSWTQYF. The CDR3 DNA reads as TGTGCCAGCAGCAAAGTTTGGGGCCCGTCGAGTTGGACCCAGTACTTC.

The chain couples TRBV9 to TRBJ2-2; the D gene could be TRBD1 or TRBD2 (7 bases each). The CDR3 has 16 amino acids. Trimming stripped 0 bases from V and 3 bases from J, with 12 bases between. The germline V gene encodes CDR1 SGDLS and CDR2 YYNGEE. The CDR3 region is CASSVGSGGDTGELFF. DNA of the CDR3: TGTGCCAGCAGCGTAGGATCAGGGGGGGACACCGGGGAGCTGTTTTTT.

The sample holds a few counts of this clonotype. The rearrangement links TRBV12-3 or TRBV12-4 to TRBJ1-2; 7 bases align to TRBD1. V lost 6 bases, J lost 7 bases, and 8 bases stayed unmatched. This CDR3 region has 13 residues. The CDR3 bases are TGTGCCAGCAGACAAGACAGGGTTGGTGGCTACACCTTC. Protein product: CASRQDRVGGYTF.

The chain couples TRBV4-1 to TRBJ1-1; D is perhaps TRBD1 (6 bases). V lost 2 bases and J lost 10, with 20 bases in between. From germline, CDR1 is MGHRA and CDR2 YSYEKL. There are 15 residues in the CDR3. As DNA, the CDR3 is TGCGCCAGCAGCCAATATACCCCCGGGACAAGCGGAGCTTTCTTT. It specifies CASSQYTPGTSGAFF.

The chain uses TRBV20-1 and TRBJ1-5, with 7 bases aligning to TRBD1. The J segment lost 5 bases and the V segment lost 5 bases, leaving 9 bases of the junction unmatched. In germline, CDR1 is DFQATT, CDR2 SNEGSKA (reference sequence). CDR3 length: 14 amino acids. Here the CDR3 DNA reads TGCAGTGCTGTGGACAGGAGGACCTATCAGCCCCAGCATTTT. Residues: CSAVDRRTYQPQHF.